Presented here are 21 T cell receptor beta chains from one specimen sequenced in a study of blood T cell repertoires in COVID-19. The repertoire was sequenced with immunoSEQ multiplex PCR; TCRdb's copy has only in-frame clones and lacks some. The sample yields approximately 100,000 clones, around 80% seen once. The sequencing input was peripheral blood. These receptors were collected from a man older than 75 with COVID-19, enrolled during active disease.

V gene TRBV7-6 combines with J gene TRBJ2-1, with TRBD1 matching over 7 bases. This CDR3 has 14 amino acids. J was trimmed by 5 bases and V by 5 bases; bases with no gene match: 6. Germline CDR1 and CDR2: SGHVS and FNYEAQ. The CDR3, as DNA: TGTGCCAGCAGCATTGGGACAGCAAACAATGAGCAGTTCTTC. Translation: CASSIGTANNEQFF.

CDR3 DNA sequence: TGCAGCGTGGGACAGGGAGGCACCTTC. This encodes CSVGQGGTF. This chain joins TRBV29-1 and TRBJ1-2; 9 nucleotides agree with TRBD1. The V segment lost 6 bases and the J segment 13 bases; nucleotides outside the gene matches: 3. Germline CDR1 reads SQVTM; CDR2 reads ANQGSEA. CDR3 size: 9 residues.

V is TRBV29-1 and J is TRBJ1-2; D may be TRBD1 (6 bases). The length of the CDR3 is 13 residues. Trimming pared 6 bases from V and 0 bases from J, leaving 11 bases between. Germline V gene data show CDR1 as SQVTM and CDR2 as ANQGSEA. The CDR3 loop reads CSVARGPNYGYTF. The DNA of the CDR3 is TGCAGCGTGGCCAGGGGACCTAACTATGGCTACACCTTC.

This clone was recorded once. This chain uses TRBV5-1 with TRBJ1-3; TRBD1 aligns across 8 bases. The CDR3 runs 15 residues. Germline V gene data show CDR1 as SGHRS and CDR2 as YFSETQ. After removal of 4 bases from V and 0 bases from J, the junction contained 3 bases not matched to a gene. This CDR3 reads CASSPGQVSGNTIYF. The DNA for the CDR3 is TGCGCCAGCAGCCCGGGACAGGTCTCTGGAAACACCATATATTTT.

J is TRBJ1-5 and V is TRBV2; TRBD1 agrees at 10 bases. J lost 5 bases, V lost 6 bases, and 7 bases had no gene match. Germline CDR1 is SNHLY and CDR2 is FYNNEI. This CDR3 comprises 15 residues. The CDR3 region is CASSGDRGMYQPQHF. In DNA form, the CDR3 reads TGTGCCAGCAGCGGGGACAGGGGTATGTATCAGCCCCAGCATTTT. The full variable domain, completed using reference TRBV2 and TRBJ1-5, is EPEVTQTPSHQVTQMGQEVILRCVPISNHLYFYWYRQILGQKVEFLVSFYNNEISEKSEIFDDQFSVERPDGSNFTLKIRSTKLEDSAMYFCASSGDRGMYQPQHFGDGTRLSIL.

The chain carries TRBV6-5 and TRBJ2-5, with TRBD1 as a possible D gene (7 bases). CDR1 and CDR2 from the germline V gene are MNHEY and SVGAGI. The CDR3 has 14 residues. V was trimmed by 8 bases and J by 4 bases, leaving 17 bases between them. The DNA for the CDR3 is TGTGCCAGCGGCGGAGGGGGCGCAGGAGAGACCCAGTACTTC. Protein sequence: CASGGGGAGETQYF.

CDR3 in amino acids: CASSQTSGSYNEQFF. The CDR3 DNA is TGTGCCAGCTCGCAGACTAGCGGGAGTTACAATGAGCAGTTCTTC. The V gene is TRBV18, the J gene TRBJ2-1; 12 positions match TRBD2. The ends lost 6 bases at V and 4 bases at J; junction bases unmatched: 4. Germline CDR1 and CDR2: KGHSH and LQKENI. CDR3 length: 15 amino acids.

The CDR3 DNA reads TGCGCCAGCAGTGAACGGGGGACCTATAATTCACCCCTCCACTTT. Protein sequence: CASSERGTYNSPLHF. The genes are TRBV10-2 and TRBJ1-6, with TRBD1 as a possible D gene (5 bases). CDR1 and CDR2 (germline): WSHSY, SAAADI. With 3 bases removed from V and 2 bases from J, the gap between germline ends came to 8 bases. The CDR3 consists of 15 residues.

This chain's CDR3 is CASSPGLEGYTF. The CDR3 nucleotides read TGTGCCAGCAGCCCGGGACTTGAAGGCTACACCTTC. The chain carries TRBV7-8 and TRBJ1-2; D might be TRBD1 (5 bases). The CDR3 totals 12 residues. CDR1 and CDR2 from the germline V gene are SGHVS and FQNEAQ. The germline V and J ends were trimmed by 5 bases and 8 bases, with 12 bases remaining between them.

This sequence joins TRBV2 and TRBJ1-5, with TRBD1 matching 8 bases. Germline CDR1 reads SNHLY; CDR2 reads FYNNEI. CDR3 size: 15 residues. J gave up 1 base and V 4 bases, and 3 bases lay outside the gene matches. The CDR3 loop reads CASSASGGSNQPQHF. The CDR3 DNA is TGTGCCAGCAGTGCTTCAGGGGGCAGCAATCAGCCCCAGCATTTT.

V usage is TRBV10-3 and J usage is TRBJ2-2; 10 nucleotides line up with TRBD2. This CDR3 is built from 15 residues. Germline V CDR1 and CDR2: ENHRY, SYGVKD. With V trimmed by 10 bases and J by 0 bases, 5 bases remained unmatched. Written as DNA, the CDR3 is TGTGCCACAAGTAGCGGGAGGTCGAACACCGGGGAGCTGTTTTTT. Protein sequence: CATSSGRSNTGELFF.

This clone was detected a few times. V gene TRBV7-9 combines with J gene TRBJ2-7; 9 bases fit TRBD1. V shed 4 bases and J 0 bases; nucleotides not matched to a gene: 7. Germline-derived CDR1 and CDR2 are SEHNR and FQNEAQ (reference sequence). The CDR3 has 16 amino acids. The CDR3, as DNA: TGTGCCAGCAGCTCTTTAACGGGACAGGGCTCCTACGAGCAGTACTTC. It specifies CASSSLTGQGSYEQYF.

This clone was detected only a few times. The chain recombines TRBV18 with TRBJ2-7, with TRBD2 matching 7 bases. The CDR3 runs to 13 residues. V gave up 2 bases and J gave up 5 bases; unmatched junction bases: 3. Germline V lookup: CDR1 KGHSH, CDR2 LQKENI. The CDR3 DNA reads TGTGCCAGCTCACCAACGACTAGCCACGAGCAGTACTTC. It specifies CASSPTTSHEQYF.

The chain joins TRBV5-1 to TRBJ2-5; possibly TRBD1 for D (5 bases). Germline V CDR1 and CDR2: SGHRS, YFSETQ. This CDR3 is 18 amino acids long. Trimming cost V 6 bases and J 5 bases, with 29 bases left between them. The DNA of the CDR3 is TGCGCCAGCAAAGGGGCAGGGTGGGGATATAATGAGACGGAGACCCAGTACTTC. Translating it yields CASKGAGWGYNETETQYF.

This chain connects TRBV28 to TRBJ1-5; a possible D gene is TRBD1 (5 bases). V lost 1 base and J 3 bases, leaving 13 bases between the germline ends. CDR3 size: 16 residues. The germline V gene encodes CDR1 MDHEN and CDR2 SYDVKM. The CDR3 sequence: CASSLFAGGSNQPQHF. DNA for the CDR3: TGTGCCAGCAGTTTATTTGCCGGGGGTTCCAATCAGCCCCAGCATTTT.

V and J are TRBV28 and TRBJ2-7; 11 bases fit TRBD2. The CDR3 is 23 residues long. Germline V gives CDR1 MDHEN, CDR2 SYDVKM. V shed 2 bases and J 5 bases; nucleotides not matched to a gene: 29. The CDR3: CASSLMLQGALAGGPRDLDEQYF. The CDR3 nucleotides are TGTGCCAGCAGTTTAATGTTGCAGGGGGCCTTAGCGGGAGGGCCCAGGGACCTGGACGAGCAGTACTTC.

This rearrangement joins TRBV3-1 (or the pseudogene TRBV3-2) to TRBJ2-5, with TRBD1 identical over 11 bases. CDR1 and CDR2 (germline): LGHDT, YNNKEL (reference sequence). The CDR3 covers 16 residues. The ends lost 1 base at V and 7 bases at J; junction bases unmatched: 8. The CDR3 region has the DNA TGTGCCAGCAGCCAAGCGGGACAGGGGGTCGGGGGGACCCAGTACTTC. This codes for CASSQAGQGVGGTQYF.

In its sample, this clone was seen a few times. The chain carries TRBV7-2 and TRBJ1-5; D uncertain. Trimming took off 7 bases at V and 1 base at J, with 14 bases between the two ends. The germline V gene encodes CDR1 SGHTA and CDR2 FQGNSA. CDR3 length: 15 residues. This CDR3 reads CASTLLGQSNQPQHF. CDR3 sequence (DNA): TGTGCCAGCACCCTTCTGGGCCAGAGCAATCAGCCCCAGCATTTT.

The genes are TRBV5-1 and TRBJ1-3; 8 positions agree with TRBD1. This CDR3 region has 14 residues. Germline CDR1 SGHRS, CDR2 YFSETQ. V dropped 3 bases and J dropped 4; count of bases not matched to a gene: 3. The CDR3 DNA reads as TGCGCCAGCAGCTCCGGGACAGGAGGAAACACCATATATTTT. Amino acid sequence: CASSSGTGGNTIYF.

The CDR3 is CASSFGTGGPYEQYF. CDR3 DNA sequence: TGTGCCAGCAGCTTCGGGACAGGGGGTCCCTACGAGCAGTACTTC. This chain uses TRBV13 with TRBJ2-7, with 11 bases that match TRBD1. The CDR3 is made up of 15 amino acids. Trimming removed 3 bases from V and 2 bases from J; junction bases left unmatched: 3. Germline V CDR1 and CDR2: PRHDT, FYEKMQ (reference sequence). The complete variable domain, with remaining parts taken from reference TRBV13 and TRBJ2-7, reads AAGVIQSPRHLIKEKRETATLKCYPIPRHDTVYWYQQGPGQDPQFLISFYEKMQSDKGSIPDRFSAQQFSDYHSELNMSSLELGDSALYFCASSFGTGGPYEQYFGPGTRLTVT.

The CDR3 DNA is TGCGCCAGCAGCTTGCGGCCAGGGGGGAACACTGAAGCTTTCTTT. Translated: CASSLRPGGNTEAFF. The chain links TRBV5-1 to TRBJ1-1; TRBD1 agrees at 7 bases. V dropped 1 base and J dropped 1; count of bases not matched to a gene: 4. The CDR3 length is 15 residues. Per germline, CDR1 SGHRS and CDR2 YFSETQ.